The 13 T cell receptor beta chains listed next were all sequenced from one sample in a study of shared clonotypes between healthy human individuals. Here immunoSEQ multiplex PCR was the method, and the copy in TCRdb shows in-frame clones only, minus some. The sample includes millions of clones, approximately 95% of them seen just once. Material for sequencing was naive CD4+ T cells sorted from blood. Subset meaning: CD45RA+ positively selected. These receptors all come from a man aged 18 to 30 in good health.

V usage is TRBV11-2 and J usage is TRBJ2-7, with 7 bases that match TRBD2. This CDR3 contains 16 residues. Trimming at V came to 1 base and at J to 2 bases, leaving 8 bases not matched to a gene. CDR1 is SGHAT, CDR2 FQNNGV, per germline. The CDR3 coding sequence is TGTGCCAGCAGCTTAGTCGCGACTGGGAGGGCCTACGAGCAGTACTTC. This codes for CASSLVATGRAYEQYF.

Here the CDR3 reads CASSTGQGFSPLHF. CDR3 nucleotides: TGTGCCAGCTCCACGGGACAGGGTTTTTCACCCCTCCACTTT. The chain has TRBV18 and TRBJ1-6; 9 bases fit TRBD1. V shed 6 bases, J shed 9 bases, and the junction held 6 bases outside the gene matches. CDR1 KGHSH and CDR2 LQKENI come from the germline V gene. This CDR3 spans 14 amino acids.

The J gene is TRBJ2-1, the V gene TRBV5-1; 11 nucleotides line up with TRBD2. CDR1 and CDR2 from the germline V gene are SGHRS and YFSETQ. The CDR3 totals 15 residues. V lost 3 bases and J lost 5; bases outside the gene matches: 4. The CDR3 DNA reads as TGCGCCAGCAGCTGGCTAGCGGGGGGCAACAATGAGCAGTTCTTC. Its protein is CASSWLAGGNNEQFF.

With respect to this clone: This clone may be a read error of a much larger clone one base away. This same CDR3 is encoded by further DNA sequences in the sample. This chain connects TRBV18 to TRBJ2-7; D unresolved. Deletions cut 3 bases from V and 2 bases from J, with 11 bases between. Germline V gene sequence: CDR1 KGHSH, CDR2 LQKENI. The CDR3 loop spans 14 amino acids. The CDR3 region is CASSPRTETYEQYF. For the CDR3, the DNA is TGTGCCAGCTCACCGAGAACAGAAACCTACGAGCAGTACTTC.

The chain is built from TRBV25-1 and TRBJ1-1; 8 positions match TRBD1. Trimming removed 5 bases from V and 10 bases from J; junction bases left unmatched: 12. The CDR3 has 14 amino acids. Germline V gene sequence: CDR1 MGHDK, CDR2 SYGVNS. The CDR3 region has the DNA TGTGCCAGCAGTTCCGGGGGGACAGGTTCAATAGCTTTCTTT. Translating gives CASSSGGTGSIAFF.

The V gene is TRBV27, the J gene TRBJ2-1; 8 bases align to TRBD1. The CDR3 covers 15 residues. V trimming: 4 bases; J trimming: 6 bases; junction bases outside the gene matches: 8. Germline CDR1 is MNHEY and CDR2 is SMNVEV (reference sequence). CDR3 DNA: TGTGCCAGCAGTTCGGCGGGACAGGAAGTCAATGAGCAGTTCTTC. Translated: CASSSAGQEVNEQFF.

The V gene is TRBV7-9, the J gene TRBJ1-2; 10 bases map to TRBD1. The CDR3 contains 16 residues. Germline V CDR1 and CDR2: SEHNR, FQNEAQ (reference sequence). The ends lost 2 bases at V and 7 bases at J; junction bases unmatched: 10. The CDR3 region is CASSLTPGTGVPGYTF. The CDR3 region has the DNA TGTGCCAGCAGCTTAACCCCCGGGACAGGGGTCCCTGGCTACACCTTC.

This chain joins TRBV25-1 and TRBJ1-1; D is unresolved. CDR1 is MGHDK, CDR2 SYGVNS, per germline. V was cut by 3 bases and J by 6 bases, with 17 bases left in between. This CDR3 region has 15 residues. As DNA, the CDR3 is TGTGCCAGCAGTGACCACGGCAGGCCGGGAGCTGAAGCTTTCTTT. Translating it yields CASSDHGRPGAEAFF.

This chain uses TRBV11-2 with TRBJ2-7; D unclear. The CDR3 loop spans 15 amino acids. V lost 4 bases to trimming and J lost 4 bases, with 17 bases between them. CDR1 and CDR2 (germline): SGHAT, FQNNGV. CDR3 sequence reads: CASSSLRLALYEQYF. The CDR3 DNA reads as TGTGCCAGCAGCTCCCTTAGGCTGGCCCTTTACGAGCAGTACTTC.

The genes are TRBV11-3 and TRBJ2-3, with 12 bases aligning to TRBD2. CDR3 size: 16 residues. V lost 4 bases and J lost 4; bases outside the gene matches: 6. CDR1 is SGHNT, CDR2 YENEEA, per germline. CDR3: CASSSRTSGIADTQYF. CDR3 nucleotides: TGTGCCAGCAGCTCCCGGACTAGCGGGATAGCAGATACGCAGTATTTT.

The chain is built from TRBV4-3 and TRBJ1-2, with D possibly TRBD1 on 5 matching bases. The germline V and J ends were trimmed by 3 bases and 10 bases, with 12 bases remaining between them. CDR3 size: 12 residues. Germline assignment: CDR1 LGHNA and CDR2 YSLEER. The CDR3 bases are TGCGCCAGCAGCCACCCGCCGGGGCCCTACACCTTC. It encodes CASSHPPGPYTF.

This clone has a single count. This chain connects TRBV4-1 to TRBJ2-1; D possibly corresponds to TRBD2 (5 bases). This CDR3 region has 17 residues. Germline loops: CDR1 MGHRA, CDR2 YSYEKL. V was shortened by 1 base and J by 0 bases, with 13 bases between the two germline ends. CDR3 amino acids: CASSQVLSGSSYNEQFF. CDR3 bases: TGCGCCAGCAGCCAAGTGTTAAGCGGAAGCTCCTACAATGAGCAGTTCTTC.

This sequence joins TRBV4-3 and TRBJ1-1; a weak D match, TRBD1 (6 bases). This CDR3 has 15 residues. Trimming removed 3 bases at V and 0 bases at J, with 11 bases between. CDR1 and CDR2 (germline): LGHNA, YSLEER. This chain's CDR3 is CASSQATGLNTEAFF. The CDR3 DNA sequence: TGCGCCAGCAGCCAGGCCACAGGGTTGAACACTGAAGCTTTCTTT.